This TCR beta chain originates from a study of CD8 T cells in ankylosing spondylitis. The CDR3 is 15 amino acids. Germline values: CDR1 LGHNA, CDR2 YNFKEQ. The germline V and J ends were trimmed by 4 bases and 4 bases, with 14 bases remaining between them. Preparation of TCR beta libraries was done by quantitative 5'-RACE with molecular barcodes. MiXCR was run by TCRdb on the 5' RACE reads, yielding one entry per CDR3 protein. The sample shows hundreds of thousands of distinct CDR3 sequences, 15% to 20% of them seen only once. This clonotype has at least ten counts. Antigen specificity is unknown. General observations from the study: Made up of under ten highly homologous variants, a TCR beta motif appeared characteristic of ankylosing spondylitis blood. The authors found the disease-linked clones to be CD8+ and relatively rare in peripheral blood.

The gene calls are TRBV4-2 and TRBJ2-1, with D possibly being TRBD2 (6 bases). The clonotype comes from a male donor with ankylosing spondylitis or in good health (not recorded which). Material: blood, either unsorted or a sorted T cell fraction (not recorded which). This CDR3 reads CASSRGTESYNEQFF. In DNA, the CDR3 is TGTGCCAGCAGCCGGGGGACTGAATCATACAATGAGCAGTTCTTC.